This T cell receptor (beta chain) was identified during a study of cytomegalovirus exposure and HLA in healthy donors. Broader study findings: Compared with the approximately 680-donor mean, an Asian-associated ancestry cluster reportedly had fewer N-insertions, according to a later analysis. A few of the chains that were CMV-associated were confirmed in vitro to be specific for CMV antigens.

The PCR contained 60 Vbeta and 13 Jbeta primers. Original processing notes: An analysis performed later counted 73 million or so unique TCR beta chains (roughly 9.9 million of them shared). Profiled with immunoSEQ multiplex PCR; TCRdb holds only in-frame clones, not every one. V, J and clone size were drawn from that table, and D and trimming were deduced from the DNA. The sample lists 150,000 to 180,000 clones, 70% to 85% occurring once. At sampling all donors were nominally healthy, likely with unrecorded immune exposures. CDR3 length: 16 residues. V lost 3 bases and J lost 0, with 15 bases in between. Germline CDR1 MGHRA, CDR2 YSYEKL. This clone was detected a few times. Its specificity is unknown.

This sequence was found in a man aged 30-40 years in good health and CMV-seronegative. Sequenced input: PBMCs. The gene calls are TRBV4-1 and TRBJ2-7; a weak D match, TRBD2 (7 bases). The CDR3 loop is CASSQSFGGLSYEQYF. DNA of the CDR3: TGCGCCAGCAGCCAGTCCTTCGGGGGGCTCTCCTACGAGCAGTACTTC.